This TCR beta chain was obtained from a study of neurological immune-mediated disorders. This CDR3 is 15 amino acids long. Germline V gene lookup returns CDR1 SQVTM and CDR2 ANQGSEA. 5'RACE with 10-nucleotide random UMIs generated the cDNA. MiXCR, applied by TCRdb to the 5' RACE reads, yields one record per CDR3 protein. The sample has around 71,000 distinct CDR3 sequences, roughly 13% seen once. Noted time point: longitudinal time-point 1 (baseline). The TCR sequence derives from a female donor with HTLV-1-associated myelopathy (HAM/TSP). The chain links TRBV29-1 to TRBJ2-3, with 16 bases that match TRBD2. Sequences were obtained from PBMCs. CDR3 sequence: CVAGLAGGTTDTQYF. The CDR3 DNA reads TGCGTTGCGGGACTAGCGGGGGGGACCACAGATACGCAGTATTTT.